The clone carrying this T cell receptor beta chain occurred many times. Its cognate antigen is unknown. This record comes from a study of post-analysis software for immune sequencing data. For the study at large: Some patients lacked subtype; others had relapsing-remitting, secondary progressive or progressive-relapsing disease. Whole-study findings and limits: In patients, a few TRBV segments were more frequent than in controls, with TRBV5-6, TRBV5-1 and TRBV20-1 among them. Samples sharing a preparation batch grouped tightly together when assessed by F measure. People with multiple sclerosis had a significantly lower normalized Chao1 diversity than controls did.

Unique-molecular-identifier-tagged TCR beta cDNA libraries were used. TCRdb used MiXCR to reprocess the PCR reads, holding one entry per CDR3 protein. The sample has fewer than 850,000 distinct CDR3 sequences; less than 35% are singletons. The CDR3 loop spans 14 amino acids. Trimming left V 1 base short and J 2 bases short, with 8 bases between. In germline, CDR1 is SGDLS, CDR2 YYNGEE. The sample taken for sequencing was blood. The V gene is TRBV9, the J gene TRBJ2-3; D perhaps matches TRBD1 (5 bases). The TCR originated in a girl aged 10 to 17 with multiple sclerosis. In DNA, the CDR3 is TGTGCCAGCAGCGTAAGACAGTACACAGATACGCAGTATTTT. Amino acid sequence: CASSVRQYTDTQYF.